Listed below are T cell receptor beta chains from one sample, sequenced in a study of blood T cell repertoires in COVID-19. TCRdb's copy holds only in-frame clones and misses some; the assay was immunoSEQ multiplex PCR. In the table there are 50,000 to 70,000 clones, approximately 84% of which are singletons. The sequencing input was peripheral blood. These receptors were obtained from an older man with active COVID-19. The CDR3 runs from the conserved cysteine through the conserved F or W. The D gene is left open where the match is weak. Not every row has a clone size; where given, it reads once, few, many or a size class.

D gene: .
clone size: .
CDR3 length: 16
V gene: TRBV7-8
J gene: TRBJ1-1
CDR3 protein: CASSLDSFRLNTEAFF
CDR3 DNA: TGTGCCAGCAGCTTAGACAGTTTTCGTCTGAACACTGAAGCTTTCTTT

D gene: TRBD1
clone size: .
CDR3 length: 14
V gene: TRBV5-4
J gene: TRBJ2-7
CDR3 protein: CASSPGTGGYEQYF
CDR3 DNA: TGTGCCAGCAGTCCCGGGACAGGGGGTTACGAGCAGTACTTC

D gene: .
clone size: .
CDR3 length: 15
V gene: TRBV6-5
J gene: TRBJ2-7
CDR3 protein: CASSYSSGTPLEQYF
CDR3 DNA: TGTGCCAGCAGTTACTCCTCTGGGACTCCCCTCGAGCAGTACTTC

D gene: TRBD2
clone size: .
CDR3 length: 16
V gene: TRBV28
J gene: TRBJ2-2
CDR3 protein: CASSQRGTSRTGELFF
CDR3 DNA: TGTGCCAGCAGTCAGAGGGGGACTAGCCGTACCGGGGAGCTGTTTTTT

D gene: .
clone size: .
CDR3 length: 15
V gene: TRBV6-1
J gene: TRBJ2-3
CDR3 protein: CASSEGWVRGDTQYF
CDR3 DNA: TGTGCCAGCAGTGAAGGTTGGGTTAGGGGGGATACGCAGTATTTT

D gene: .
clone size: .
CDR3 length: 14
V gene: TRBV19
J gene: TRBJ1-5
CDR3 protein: CASSSRGGHQPQHF
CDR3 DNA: TGTGCCAGTAGTTCCCGGGGAGGGCACCAGCCCCAGCATTTT

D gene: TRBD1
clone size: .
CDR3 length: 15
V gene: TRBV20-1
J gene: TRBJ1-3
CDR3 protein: CSASQGANSGNTIYF
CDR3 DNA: TGCAGTGCTAGTCAGGGGGCCAACTCTGGAAACACCATATATTTT

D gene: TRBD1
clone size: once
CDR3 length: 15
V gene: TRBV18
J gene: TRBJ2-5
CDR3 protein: CASSPPGQAQETQYF
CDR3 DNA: TGTGCCAGCTCACCACCGGGACAGGCCCAAGAGACCCAGTACTTC

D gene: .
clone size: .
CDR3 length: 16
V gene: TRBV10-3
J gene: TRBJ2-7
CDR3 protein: CAIRGGDLSNSYEQYF
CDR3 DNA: TGTGCCATCAGGGGGGGAGACCTGAGTAATTCCTACGAGCAGTACTTC

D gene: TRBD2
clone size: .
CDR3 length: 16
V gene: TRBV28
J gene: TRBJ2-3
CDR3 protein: CAGNRGTSGSTDTQYF
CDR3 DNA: TGTGCCGGAAACCGAGGGACTAGCGGGAGCACAGATACGCAGTATTTT

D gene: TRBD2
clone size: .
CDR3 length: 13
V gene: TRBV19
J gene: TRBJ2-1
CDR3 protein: CASSILREGEQFF
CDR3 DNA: TGTGCCAGTAGTATATTGCGGGAGGGTGAGCAGTTCTTC

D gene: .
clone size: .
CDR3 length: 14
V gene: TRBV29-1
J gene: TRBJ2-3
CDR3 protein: CSVALNSGADTQYF
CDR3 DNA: TGCAGCGTTGCCCTTAATTCAGGGGCAGATACGCAGTATTTT

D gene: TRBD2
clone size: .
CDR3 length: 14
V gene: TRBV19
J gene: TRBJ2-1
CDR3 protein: CASRTSGRAYEQFF
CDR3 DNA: TGTGCCAGTCGGACTAGCGGGAGGGCGTATGAGCAGTTCTTC

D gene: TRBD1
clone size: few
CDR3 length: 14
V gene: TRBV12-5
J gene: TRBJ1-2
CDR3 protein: CASGFAYTGVGYTF
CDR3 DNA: TGTGCTAGTGGTTTTGCCTATACAGGGGTGGGCTACACCTTC

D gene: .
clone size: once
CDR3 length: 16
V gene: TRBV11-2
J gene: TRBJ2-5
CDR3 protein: CASSLVRHQPAQTQYF
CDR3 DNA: TGTGCCAGCAGCTTGGTCAGGCACCAACCCGCACAGACCCAGTACTTC

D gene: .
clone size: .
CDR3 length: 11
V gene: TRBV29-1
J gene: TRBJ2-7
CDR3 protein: CSVGSSNEQYF
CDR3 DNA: TGCAGCGTTGGGTCTAGCAACGAGCAGTACTTC

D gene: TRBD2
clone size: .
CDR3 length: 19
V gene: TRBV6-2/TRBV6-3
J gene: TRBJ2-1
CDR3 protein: CASSYLGNSGLALSNEQFF
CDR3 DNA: TGTGCCAGCAGTTACCTTGGTAATTCGGGACTAGCGTTGTCCAATGAGCAGTTCTTC

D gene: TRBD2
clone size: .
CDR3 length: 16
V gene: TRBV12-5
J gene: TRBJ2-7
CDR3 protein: CASGLVGTSGSYEQYF
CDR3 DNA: TGTGCTAGTGGTTTGGTAGGGACTAGCGGCTCATACGAGCAGTACTTC

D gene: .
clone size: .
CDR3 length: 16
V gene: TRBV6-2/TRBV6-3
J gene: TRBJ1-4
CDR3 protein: CASSPRIDSGDEKLFF
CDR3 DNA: TGTGCCAGCAGCCCCCGGATCGATTCAGGGGATGAAAAACTGTTTTTT

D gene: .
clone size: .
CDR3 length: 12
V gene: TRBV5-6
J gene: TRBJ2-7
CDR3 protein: CASSLDRYEQYF
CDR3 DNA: TGTGCCAGCAGCTTGGATCGCTACGAGCAGTACTTC

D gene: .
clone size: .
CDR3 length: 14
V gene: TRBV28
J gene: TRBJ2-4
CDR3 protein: CASSSPGFALSQYF
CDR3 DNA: TGTGCCAGCAGTTCGCCTGGTTTTGCGTTAAGTCAGTACTTC

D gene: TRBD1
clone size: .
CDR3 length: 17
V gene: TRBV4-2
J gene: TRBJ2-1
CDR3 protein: CASSARTGMDIYNEQFF
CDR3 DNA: TGTGCCAGCAGCGCCCGGACAGGGATGGATATCTACAATGAGCAGTTCTTC

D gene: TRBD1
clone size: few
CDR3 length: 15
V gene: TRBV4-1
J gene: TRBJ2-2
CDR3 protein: CASSSGQGNTGELFF
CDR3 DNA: TGCGCCAGCAGCTCGGGACAGGGGAACACCGGGGAGCTGTTTTTT

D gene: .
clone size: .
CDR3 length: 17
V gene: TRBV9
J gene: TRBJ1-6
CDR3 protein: CASSPLTGSSYNSPLHF
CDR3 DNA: TGTGCCAGCAGCCCCCTGACAGGCAGCTCCTATAATTCACCCCTCCACTTT

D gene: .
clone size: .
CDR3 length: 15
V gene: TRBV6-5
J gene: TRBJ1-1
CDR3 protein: CASSQHWGQNTEAFF
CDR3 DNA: TGTGCCAGCAGTCAACACTGGGGACAGAACACTGAAGCTTTCTTT

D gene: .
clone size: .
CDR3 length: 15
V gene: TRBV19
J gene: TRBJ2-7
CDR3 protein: CASSIEGLPTYEQYF
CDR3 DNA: TGTGCCAGTAGTATAGAGGGGCTACCCACCTACGAGCAGTACTTC

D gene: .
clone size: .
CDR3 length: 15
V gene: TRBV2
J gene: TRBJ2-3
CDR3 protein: CASSIDRESADTQYF
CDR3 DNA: TGTGCCAGCAGTATCGATCGGGAGTCCGCAGATACGCAGTATTTT

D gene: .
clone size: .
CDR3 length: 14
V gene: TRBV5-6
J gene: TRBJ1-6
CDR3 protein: CASSLVETGSPLHF
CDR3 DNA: TGTGCCAGCAGCTTGGTGGAGACCGGGTCACCCCTCCACTTT

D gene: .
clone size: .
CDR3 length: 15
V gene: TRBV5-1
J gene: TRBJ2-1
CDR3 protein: CASSMVGTPYNEQFF
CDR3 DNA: TGCGCCAGCAGCATGGTCGGGACACCCTACAATGAGCAGTTCTTC

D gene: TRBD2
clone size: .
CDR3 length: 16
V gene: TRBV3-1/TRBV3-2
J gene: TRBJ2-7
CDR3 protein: CASSQVGPSGRAEQYF
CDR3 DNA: TGTGCCAGCAGCCAAGTGGGCCCTAGCGGGAGGGCCGAGCAGTACTTC

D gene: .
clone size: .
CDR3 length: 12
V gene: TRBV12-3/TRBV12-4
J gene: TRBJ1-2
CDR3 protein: CASSAPGNGYTF
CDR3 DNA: TGTGCCAGCAGTGCCCCAGGGAATGGCTACACCTTC

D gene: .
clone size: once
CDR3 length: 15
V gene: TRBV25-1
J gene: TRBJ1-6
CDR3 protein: CASSPGTVNNSPLHF
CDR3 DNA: TGTGCCAGCAGTCCCGGGACTGTAAATAATTCACCCCTCCACTTT

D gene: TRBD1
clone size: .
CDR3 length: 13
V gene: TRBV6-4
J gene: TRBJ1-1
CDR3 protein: CASQQGLNTEAFF
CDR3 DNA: TGTGCCAGCCAACAGGGGCTCAACACTGAAGCTTTCTTT

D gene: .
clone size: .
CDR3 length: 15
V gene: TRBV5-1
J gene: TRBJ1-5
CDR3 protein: CASSLGPGPDQPQHF
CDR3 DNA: TGCGCCAGCAGCTTGGGGCCAGGGCCGGATCAGCCCCAGCATTTT

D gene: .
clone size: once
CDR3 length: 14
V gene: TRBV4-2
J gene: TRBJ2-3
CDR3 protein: CASSQGGVTDTQYF
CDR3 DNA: TGTGCCAGCAGCCAAGGGGGGGTCACAGATACGCAGTATTTT

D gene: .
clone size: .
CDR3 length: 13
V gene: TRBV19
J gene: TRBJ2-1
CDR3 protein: CASRLSSYNEQFF
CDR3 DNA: TGTGCCAGCCGACTGAGCTCCTACAATGAGCAGTTCTTC

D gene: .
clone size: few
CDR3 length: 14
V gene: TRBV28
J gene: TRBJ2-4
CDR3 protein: CASSLAGAKNIQYF
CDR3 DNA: TGTGCCAGCAGTTTAGCGGGCGCCAAAAACATTCAGTACTTC

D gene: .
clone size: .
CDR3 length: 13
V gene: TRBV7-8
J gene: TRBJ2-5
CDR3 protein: CASSLLAQETQYF
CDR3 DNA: TGTGCCAGCAGCTTACTAGCCCAAGAGACCCAGTACTTC

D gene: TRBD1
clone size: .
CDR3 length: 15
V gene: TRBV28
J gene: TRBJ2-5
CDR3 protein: CASSPRGRTGETQYF
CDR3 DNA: TGTGCCAGCAGCCCCAGGGGGCGCACCGGAGAGACCCAGTACTTC

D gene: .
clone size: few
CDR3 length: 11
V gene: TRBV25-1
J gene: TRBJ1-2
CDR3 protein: CASRREGGYTF
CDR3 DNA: TGTGCCAGCAGACGGGAGGGTGGCTACACCTTC

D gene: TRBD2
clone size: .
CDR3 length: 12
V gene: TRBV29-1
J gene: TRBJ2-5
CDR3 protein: CSGAGDKETQYF
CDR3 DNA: TGCAGCGGTGCGGGAGACAAAGAGACCCAGTACTTC

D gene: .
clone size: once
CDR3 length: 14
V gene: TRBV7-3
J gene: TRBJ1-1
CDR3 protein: CASSVSRGNTEAFF
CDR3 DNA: TGTGCCAGCAGCGTATCCCGGGGGAACACTGAAGCTTTCTTT

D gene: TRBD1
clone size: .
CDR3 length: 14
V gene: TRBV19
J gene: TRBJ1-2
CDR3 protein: CASNGQGYNYGYTF
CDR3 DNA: TGTGCCAGTAACGGACAGGGGTACAACTATGGCTACACCTTC

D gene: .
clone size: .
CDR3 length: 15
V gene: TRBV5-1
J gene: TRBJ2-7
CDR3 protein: CASSLAQGGTYEQYF
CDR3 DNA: TGCGCCAGCAGCTTGGCGCAGGGGGGAACCTACGAGCAGTACTTC

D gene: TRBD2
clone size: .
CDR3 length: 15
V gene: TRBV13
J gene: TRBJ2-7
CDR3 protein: CASSLEVAGAVEQYF
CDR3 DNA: TGTGCCAGCAGCTTAGAAGTAGCGGGAGCGGTCGAGCAGTACTTC

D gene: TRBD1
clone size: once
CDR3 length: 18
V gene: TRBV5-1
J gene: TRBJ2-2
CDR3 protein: CASSPVIRRQGITGELFF
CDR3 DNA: TGCGCCAGCAGCCCTGTCATCCGAAGACAGGGGATAACCGGGGAGCTGTTTTTT

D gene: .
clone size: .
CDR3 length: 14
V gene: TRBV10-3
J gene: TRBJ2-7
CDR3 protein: CAIQAGGGRDEQYF
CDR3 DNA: TGTGCCATCCAGGCCGGCGGGGGCAGAGACGAGCAGTACTTC

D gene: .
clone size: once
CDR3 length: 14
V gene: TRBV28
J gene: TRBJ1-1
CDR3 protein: CASSPSGGNTEAFF
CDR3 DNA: TGTGCCAGCAGTCCCTCGGGAGGGAACACTGAAGCTTTCTTT

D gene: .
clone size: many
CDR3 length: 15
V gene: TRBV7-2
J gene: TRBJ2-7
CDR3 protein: CASSLTTGQIYEQYF
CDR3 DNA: TGTGCCAGCAGCTTAACAACAGGACAAATCTACGAGCAGTACTTC

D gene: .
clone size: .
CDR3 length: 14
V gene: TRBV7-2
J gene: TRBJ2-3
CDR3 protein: CASSPRQRRDTQYF
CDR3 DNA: TGTGCCAGCAGCCCCAGACAGCGAAGAGATACGCAGTATTTT

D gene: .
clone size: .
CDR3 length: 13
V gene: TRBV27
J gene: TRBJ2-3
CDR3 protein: CASSSQGTDTQYF
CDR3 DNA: TGTGCCAGCAGTTCCCAGGGCACAGATACGCAGTATTTT

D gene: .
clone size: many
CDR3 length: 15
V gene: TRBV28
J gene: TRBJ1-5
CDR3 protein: CASSPVLGNNQPQHF
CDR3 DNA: TGTGCCAGCAGTCCCGTTTTGGGCAACAATCAGCCCCAGCATTTT

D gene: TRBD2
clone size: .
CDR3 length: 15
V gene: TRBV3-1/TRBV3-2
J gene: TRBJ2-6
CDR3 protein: CASSLRGAGANVLTF
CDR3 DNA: TGTGCCAGCAGCCTTCGGGGGGCTGGGGCCAACGTCCTGACTTTC

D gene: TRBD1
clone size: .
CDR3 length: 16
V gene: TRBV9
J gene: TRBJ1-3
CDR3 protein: CASSRRDRQSGNTIYF
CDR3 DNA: TGTGCCAGCAGCCGACGGGACAGGCAATCTGGAAACACCATATATTTT